The 11 T cell receptor beta chains given below trace back to one sample, sequenced in a study of PD-L1 blockade in urothelial cancer. Some clones are missing from TCRdb's copy, which holds only in-frame ones; the method was immunoSEQ multiplex PCR. Found here are over 20,000 clones, approximately 86% of them singletons; the top ten hold about 33%. The input for sequencing was PBMCs, taken around atezolizumab (anti-PD-L1) treatment. The receptors were sampled from a man in his fifties or sixties with urothelial cancer.

This chain connects TRBV6-6 to TRBJ1-1; the D gene is possibly TRBD1 (5 bases). Per the germline V gene, CDR1 is MNHNY and CDR2 is SVGAGI (reference sequence). The CDR3 length is 14 residues. The ends were cut back, 2 bases at V and 0 bases at J, with 7 bases in the middle. As DNA, the CDR3 is TGTGCCAGCAGTTACCAGGGAATGAACACTGAAGCTTTCTTT. This gives the protein CASSYQGMNTEAFF.

This rearrangement joins TRBV29-1 to TRBJ2-1; no reliable D call. CDR3 size: 11 residues. The V gene's germline CDR1 is SQVTM and CDR2 ANQGSEA. V lost 0 bases and J 10 bases, leaving 7 bases between the germline ends. The CDR3 DNA follows: TGCAGCGTTGAAGATGTGGCAGAGCAGTTCTTC. Encoded protein: CSVEDVAEQFF.

This chain connects TRBV7-8 to TRBJ2-1; a possible D gene is TRBD2 (5 bases). Trimming stripped 5 bases from V and 5 bases from J, with 16 bases between. CDR1 and CDR2 from the germline V gene are SGHVS and FQNEAQ. This CDR3 is built from 15 residues. This CDR3 reads CASSIGVGTNNEQFF. In nucleotides, the CDR3 is TGTGCCAGCAGCATCGGGGTAGGCACCAACAATGAGCAGTTCTTC.

V is TRBV7-9 and J is TRBJ1-5, with 7 bases identical to TRBD1. This CDR3 contains 15 residues. V lost 0 bases and J lost 3; bases outside the gene matches: 2. Germline V gives CDR1 SEHNR, CDR2 FQNEAQ (reference sequence). DNA for the CDR3: TGTGCCAGCAGCTTAGCCCAGGGGGACAATCAGCCCCAGCATTTT. The encoded protein is CASSLAQGDNQPQHF.

The chain joins TRBV11-3 to TRBJ2-2; weak D call: TRBD1 (5 bases). This CDR3 has 14 amino acids. V lost 8 bases, J lost 9 bases, and 19 bases lay in between. Germline values: CDR1 SGHNT, CDR2 YENEEA. The CDR3 region is CASSQQGRNWELFF. CDR3 bases: TGTGCCAGCTCCCAGCAGGGCAGGAACTGGGAGCTGTTTTTT.

The V gene is TRBV2, the J gene TRBJ1-5; D might be TRBD1 (5 bases). Germline V gene lookup returns CDR1 SNHLY and CDR2 FYNNEI. The V gene lost 7 bases and the J gene lost 2 bases, with 15 bases spanning the gap. The CDR3 has 15 amino acids. The DNA of the CDR3 is TGTGCCAGCACAGTCGGGGGATTAGGCAATCAGCCCCAGCATTTT. It translates to CASTVGGLGNQPQHF.

The V call is TRBV7-8, the J call TRBJ1-1; 8 positions match TRBD1. The CDR3 loop spans 15 amino acids. CDR1 and CDR2 from the germline V gene are SGHVS and FQNEAQ. V lost 5 bases, J lost 0 bases, and 5 bases stayed unmatched. The chain's CDR3 is CASSTRQGMNTEAFF. CDR3 bases: TGTGCCAGCAGCACCAGACAGGGGATGAACACTGAAGCTTTCTTT. Full variable domain (remainder filled in from reference TRBV7-8 and TRBJ1-1): GAGVSQSPRYKVAKRGQDVALRCDPISGHVSLFWYQQALGQGPEFLTYFQNEAQLDKSGLPSDRFFAERPEGSVSTLKIQRTQQEDSAVYLCASSTRQGMNTEAFFGQGTRLTVV.

The V call is TRBV25-1, the J call TRBJ1-3; 7 nucleotides align to TRBD1. CDR3 length: 14 residues. V gave up 5 bases and J gave up 2 bases; unmatched junction bases: 3. Germline V CDR1 and CDR2: MGHDK, SYGVNS. The CDR3 DNA reads as TGTGCCAGCAGTCTTACAGGGGCTGGAAACACCATATATTTT. The encoded protein is CASSLTGAGNTIYF.

This rearrangement joins TRBV19 to TRBJ2-1; 9 bases map to TRBD1. Germline loops: CDR1 LNHDA, CDR2 SQIVND (reference sequence). J lost 8 bases, V lost 10 bases, and 9 bases had no gene match. The CDR3 length is 13 residues. CDR3 sequence reads: CATRGQGKDEQFF. CDR3 bases: TGTGCCACGAGAGGACAGGGGAAGGATGAGCAGTTCTTC.

The rearrangement joins TRBV18 to TRBJ2-7; perhaps TRBD1 as D (6 bases). The CDR3 length is 15 residues. Germline CDR1 and CDR2: KGHSH and LQKENI. Trimming stripped 4 bases from V and 4 bases from J, with 17 bases between. CDR3 amino acids: CASSRTGSDWYEQYF. As DNA, the CDR3 is TGTGCCAGCTCACGAACAGGGTCTGATTGGTACGAGCAGTACTTC.

The rearrangement uses TRBV7-6 and TRBJ2-3; D possibly corresponds to TRBD2 (6 bases). In germline, CDR1 is SGHVS, CDR2 FNYEAQ. The CDR3 runs to 17 residues. V was trimmed by 4 bases and J by 3 bases, leaving 20 bases between them. The CDR3 DNA follows: TGTGCCAGCAGCTGGAGGGGTAGCGGAAAAGGTACAGATACGCAGTATTTT. It encodes CASSWRGSGKGTDTQYF.